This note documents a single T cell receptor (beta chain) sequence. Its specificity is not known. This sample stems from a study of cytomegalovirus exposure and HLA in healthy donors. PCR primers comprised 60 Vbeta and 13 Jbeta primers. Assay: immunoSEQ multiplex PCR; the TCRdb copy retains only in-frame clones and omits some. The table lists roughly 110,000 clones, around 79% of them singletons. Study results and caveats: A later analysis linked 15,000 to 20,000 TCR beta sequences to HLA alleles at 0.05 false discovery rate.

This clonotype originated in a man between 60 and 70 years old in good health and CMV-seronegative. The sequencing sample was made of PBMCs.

As DNA, the CDR3 is TGTGCCAGCAGCCCGGGGACAGGGGGCGGTGGGGCCAACGTCCTGACTTTC. Its translation is CASSPGTGGGGANVLTF. The rearrangement uses TRBV7-2 and TRBJ2-6, with 12 bases matching TRBD1. The CDR3 spans 17 residues. Trimming removed 5 bases from V and 3 bases from J; junction bases left unmatched: 5. Germline assignment: CDR1 SGHTA and CDR2 FQGNSA.